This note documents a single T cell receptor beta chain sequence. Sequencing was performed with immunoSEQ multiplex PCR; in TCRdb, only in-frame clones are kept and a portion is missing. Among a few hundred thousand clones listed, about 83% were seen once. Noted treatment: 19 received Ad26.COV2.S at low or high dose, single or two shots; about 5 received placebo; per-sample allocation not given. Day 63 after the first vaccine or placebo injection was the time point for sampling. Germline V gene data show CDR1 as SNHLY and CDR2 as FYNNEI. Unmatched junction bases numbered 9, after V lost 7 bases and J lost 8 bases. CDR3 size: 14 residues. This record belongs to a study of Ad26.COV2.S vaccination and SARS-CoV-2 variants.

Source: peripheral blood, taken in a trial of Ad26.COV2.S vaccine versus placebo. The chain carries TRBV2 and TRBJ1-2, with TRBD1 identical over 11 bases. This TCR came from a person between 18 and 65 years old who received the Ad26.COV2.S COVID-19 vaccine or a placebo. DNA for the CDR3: TGTGCCAGCACCCGGGGACAGGGGGTGAAGGGCTACACCTTC. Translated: CASTRGQGVKGYTF. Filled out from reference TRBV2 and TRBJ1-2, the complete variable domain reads EPEVTQTPSHQVTQMGQEVILRCVPISNHLYFYWYRQILGQKVEFLVSFYNNEISEKSEIFDDQFSVERPDGSNFTLKIRSTKLEDSAMYFCASTRGQGVKGYTFGSGTRLTVV.